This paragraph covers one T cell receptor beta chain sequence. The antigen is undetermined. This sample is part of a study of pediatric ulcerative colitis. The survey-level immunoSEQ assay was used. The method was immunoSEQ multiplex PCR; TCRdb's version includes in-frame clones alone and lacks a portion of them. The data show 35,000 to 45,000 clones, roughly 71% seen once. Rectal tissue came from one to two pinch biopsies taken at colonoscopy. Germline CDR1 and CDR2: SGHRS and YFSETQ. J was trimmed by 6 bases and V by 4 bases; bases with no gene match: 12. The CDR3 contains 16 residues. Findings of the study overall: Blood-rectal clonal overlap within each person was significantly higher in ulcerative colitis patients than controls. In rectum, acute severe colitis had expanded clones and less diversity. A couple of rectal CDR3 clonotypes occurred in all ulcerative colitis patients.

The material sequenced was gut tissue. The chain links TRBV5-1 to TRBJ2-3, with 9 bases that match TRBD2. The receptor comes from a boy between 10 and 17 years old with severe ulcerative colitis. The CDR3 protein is CASSPPFAGGVDTQYF. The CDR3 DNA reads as TGCGCCAGCAGCCCGCCGTTTGCGGGGGGGGTGGATACGCAGTATTTT. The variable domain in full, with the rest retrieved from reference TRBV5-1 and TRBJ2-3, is KAGVTQTPRYLIKTRGQQVTLSCSPISGHRSVSWYQQTPGQGLQFLFEYFSETQRNKGNFPGRFSGRQFSNSRSEMNVSTLELGDSALYLCASSPPFAGGVDTQYFGPGTRLTVL.